Listed below are T cell receptor beta chains from one sample, sequenced in a study of T-cell memory formation after mild COVID-19. TCRdb re-called the 5' RACE reads with MiXCR, one entry per CDR3 protein. The sample lists about 350,000 distinct CDR3 sequences, about an eighth occurring once. The sequenced material came from PBMCs or a T cell subset sorted from them (not recorded which). These receptors were collected from a man aged 18-30 years who had mild COVID-19 (a few samples of this study predate the infection). Cell type and time point are not known. Each CDR3 is given with its conserved first and last residue. Each record gives: J gene, V gene, CDR3 protein.

>TRBJ1-2|TRBV5-1
CASSLGATGNYGYTF
>TRBJ2-7|TRBV6-2/TRBV6-3
CASRPEGGPYEQYF
>TRBJ1-1|TRBV10-3
CAISESEVANTEAFF
>TRBJ1-1|TRBV2
CASQRESLNEAFF
>TRBJ2-1|TRBV7-2
CASSLEGQRYNEQFF
>TRBJ1-1|TRBV11-2
CASSLVSTEAFF
>TRBJ2-3|TRBV24-1
CATSDFYAGGSTDTQYF
>TRBJ1-2|TRBV28
CASSSPGHSNYGYTF
>TRBJ1-5|TRBV5-5
CASSLELDRANQPQHF
>TRBJ2-3|TRBV7-3
CASSPLTGVSSTDTQYF
>TRBJ2-5|TRBV20-1
CSAPTLQETQYF
>TRBJ1-1|TRBV7-2
CASSLYRFRDTEAFF
>TRBJ1-2|TRBV12-3/TRBV12-4
CASSSRGAHNYGYTF
>TRBJ2-2|TRBV15
CATSRDSSGELFF
>TRBJ1-1|TRBV7-8
CASSLGPQGVKTEAFF
>TRBJ2-3|TRBV5-1
CASSFLLADTDTQYF
>TRBJ2-5|TRBV5-1
CASSTGLAGYETQYF
>TRBJ2-3|TRBV11-2
CASSLVQADTQYF
>TRBJ2-3|TRBV20-1
CSASGLAGGAATDTQYF
>TRBJ2-5|TRBV5-1
CASRQEETQYF
>TRBJ2-5|TRBV20-1
CSASSASRETQYF
>TRBJ2-1|TRBV7-8
CASSYAGGRWSQFF
>TRBJ1-5|TRBV7-6
CASSLMVNQPQHF
>TRBJ1-2|TRBV20-1
CSARGGASPLSNYGYTF
>TRBJ2-4|TRBV5-1
CASSLGFLEDIQYF
>TRBJ2-2|TRBV20-1
CSALTGGRTGELFF
>TRBJ2-1|TRBV7-9
CASSLRGGTGYNEQFF
>TRBJ2-1|TRBV19
CASSIHGASNEQFF
>TRBJ2-5|TRBV5-6
CASSLALAGPRAQYF
>TRBJ2-7|TRBV12-3/TRBV12-4
CASSPRVGGNTYEQYF
>TRBJ2-5|TRBV14
CASSQEETQYF
>TRBJ1-2|TRBV5-5
CASSLEGTGVRGYTF
>TRBJ1-1|TRBV7-9
CASGTDFTEAFF
>TRBJ1-1|TRBV7-6
CASSPGGLTEAFF
>TRBJ2-3|TRBV5-1
CASSLDGLSLDTQYF
>TRBJ2-1|TRBV5-1
CASSQQGAGNEQFF